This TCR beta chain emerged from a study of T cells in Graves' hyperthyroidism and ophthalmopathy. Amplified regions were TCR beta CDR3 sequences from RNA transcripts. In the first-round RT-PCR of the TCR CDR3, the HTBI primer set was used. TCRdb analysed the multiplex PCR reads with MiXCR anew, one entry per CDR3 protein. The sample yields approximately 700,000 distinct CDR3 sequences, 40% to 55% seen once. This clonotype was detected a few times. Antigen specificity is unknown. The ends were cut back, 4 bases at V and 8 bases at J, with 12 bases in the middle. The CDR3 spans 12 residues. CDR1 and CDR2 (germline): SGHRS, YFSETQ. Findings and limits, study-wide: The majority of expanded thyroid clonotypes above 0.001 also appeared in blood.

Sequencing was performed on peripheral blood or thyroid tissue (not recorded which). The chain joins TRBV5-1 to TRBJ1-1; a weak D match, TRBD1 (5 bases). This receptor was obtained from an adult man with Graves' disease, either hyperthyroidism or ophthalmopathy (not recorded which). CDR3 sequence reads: CASSTGTTEAFF. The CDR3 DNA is TGCGCCAGCAGCACGGGGACCACCGAAGCTTTCTTT.